This T cell receptor (beta chain) was captured in a study of shared clonotypes between healthy human individuals. The CDR3 is 14 residues long. V was pared by 4 bases and J by 7 bases, with 11 bases between. In germline, CDR1 is SEHNR, CDR2 FQNEAQ (reference sequence). A roughly 200 ng quantity of DNA, roughly 30,000 T cell genomes, went into the sorted-subset replicate PCRs. Profiling relied on immunoSEQ multiplex PCR, and the TCRdb table lists in-frame clones only, not all of them. This sample has roughly 2.4 million clones, with approximately 96% found just once. Study-level results: Clonotype sharing among donors was thought likely to change with sequencing depth.

To note about this clone: Its antigen is currently unknown.

HIV-negative, healthy adults without recent acute infections or vaccinations were the donors. CD4+ cells yielded CD45RA+ naive and CD45RA-negative memory subsets. The origin of this receptor is a man between 18 and 29 years old in good health. This sequence joins TRBV7-9 and TRBJ1-6, with D maybe TRBD1 (5 bases). The sequencing sample was made of naive CD4+ T cells sorted from blood. Subset given: CD45RA+ positively selected. For the CDR3, the DNA is TGTGCCAGCAGCTCATCGGGACTCAATTCACCCCTCCACTTT. Amino acid sequence: CASSSSGLNSPLHF. Full variable domain (remainder filled in from reference TRBV7-9 and TRBJ1-6): DTGVSQNPRHKITKRGQNVTFRCDPISEHNRLYWYRQTLGQGPEFLTYFQNEAQLEKSRLLSDRFSAERPKGSFSTLEIQRTEQGDSAMYLCASSSSGLNSPLHFGNGTRLTVT.